This is a list of T cell receptor beta chains from one sample in a study of CD8 T cells in ankylosing spondylitis. MiXCR was run by TCRdb on the 5' RACE reads, yielding one entry per CDR3 protein. The sample has under 300,000 distinct CDR3 sequences, about 11% seen once. Sequencing was done on a sample of blood, either unsorted or a sorted T cell fraction (not recorded which). These receptors were obtained from a male donor with ankylosing spondylitis or in good health (not recorded which). Both conserved end residues are part of each CDR3. A D gene is named only where the DNA matches it firmly. Clone size is not always given. Where it is, it says once, few, many or a class for expanded clones.

clone_size	v_call	d_call	j_call	cdr3_nt	cdr3_aa
.	TRBV19	TRBD2	TRBJ2-1	TGTGCCAGTAGTTCCCCGACTAGCGGTTACAATGAGCAGTTCTTC	CASSSPTSGYNEQFF
few	TRBV23-1	.	TRBJ2-5	TGCGCCAGCAGTCAATCAACACAGAACCAAGAGACCCAGTACTTC	CASSQSTQNQETQYF
few	TRBV2	.	TRBJ2-6	TGTGCCAGCAGTGAAGAATCTGGGGCCAACGTCCTGACTTTC	CASSEESGANVLTF
many	TRBV5-1	.	TRBJ2-1	TGCGCCAGCAGCTTGCTAGCCGCGGGCAATGAGCAGTTCTTC	CASSLLAAGNEQFF
many	TRBV7-2	TRBD1	TRBJ2-7	TGTGCCAGCAGCTACACCGGGACAGGGCTTCACGAGCAGTACTTC	CASSYTGTGLHEQYF
many	TRBV5-1	.	TRBJ1-3	TGCGCCAGCAGCCCGGGAGGACAGACTTCTGGAAACACCATATATTTT	CASSPGGQTSGNTIYF
.	TRBV7-9	TRBD1	TRBJ1-2	TGTGCCAGCAGCCCCACACGAGGGACAGCCTCTAACTATGGCTACACCTTC	CASSPTRGTASNYGYTF
many	TRBV5-1	TRBD1	TRBJ2-2	TGCGCCAGCAGCTTGGAACAGGGGATCGGCGGGGAGCTGTTTTTT	CASSLEQGIGGELFF
many	TRBV13	.	TRBJ2-1	TGTGCCAGCAGTTTACAGGGAGCCTACAATGAGCAGTTCTTC	CASSLQGAYNEQFF
many	TRBV5-1	TRBD1	TRBJ1-1	TGCGCCAGCAGCCAGGACAGGGTCCGCACTGAAGCTTTCTTT	CASSQDRVRTEAFF
many	TRBV12-3/TRBV12-4	TRBD2	TRBJ2-3	TGTGCCAGCAGTTTAATAGCGACTAGCGGGGCCCGGATAGATACGCAGTATTTT	CASSLIATSGARIDTQYF
.	TRBV30	.	TRBJ2-1	TGTGCCTGGAGTGATCGGGCGGGGCCCTACAATGAGCAGTTCTTC	CAWSDRAGPYNEQFF
many	TRBV12-3/TRBV12-4	.	TRBJ2-7	TGTGCCAGCAGTGCCAGGGACTTAGGAAACTACGAGCAGTACTTC	CASSARDLGNYEQYF
many	TRBV12-3/TRBV12-4	TRBD2	TRBJ2-3	TGTGCCAGCAGTTTCGACCTACTAGCGGGGGTCACAGATACGCAGTATTTT	CASSFDLLAGVTDTQYF
.	TRBV7-2	.	TRBJ2-3	TGTGCCAGCACTCTAGGGGGGGCGACAGATACGCAGTATTTT	CASTLGGATDTQYF
.	TRBV6-2/TRBV6-3	.	TRBJ2-5	TGTGCCAGCAGTAGGGAGGAGAGCCAGTACTTC	CASSREESQYF
.	TRBV10-3	.	TRBJ2-7	TGTGCCATCGGAGGGCTTTTCCAAGAGCAGTACTTC	CAIGGLFQEQYF
many	TRBV5-1	.	TRBJ2-2	TGCGCCAGCAGCTCTTCCCAGCCGGACACCGGGGAGCTGTTTTTT	CASSSSQPDTGELFF
many	TRBV3-1	.	TRBJ1-1	TGTGCCAGCAGCCAAGAGGGACGCTCTGGGGGTGCTTTCTTT	CASSQEGRSGGAFF
many	TRBV9	TRBD2	TRBJ2-3	TGTGCCAGCACCCCCCCCATAGCGGGAGCAGATACGCAGTATTTT	CASTPPIAGADTQYF
many	TRBV6-1	.	TRBJ1-1	TGTGCCAGCAGTGGTAGGGCGGGGACGCACACTGAAGCTTTCTTT	CASSGRAGTHTEAFF
many	TRBV4-1	.	TRBJ2-7	TGCGCCAGCAGCCAAAACGACGGTCCCTACGAGCAGTACTTC	CASSQNDGPYEQYF
.	TRBV11-1	.	TRBJ2-7	TGTGCCAGCAGCTTAGACGGGCTTCGGAAGTACTTC	CASSLDGLRKYF
many	TRBV3-1	.	TRBJ2-7	TGTGCCAGCAGCCAAGGACCCAAGCAGTACTTC	CASSQGPKQYF
many	TRBV11-2	.	TRBJ2-7	TGTGCCAGCAGCTTAGGGGTCGGTACCTACGAGCAGTACTTC	CASSLGVGTYEQYF
many	TRBV3-1	.	TRBJ2-7	TGTGCCAGCAGCCCCTATGCCTCTGCGTTGCAGTACTTC	CASSPYASALQYF
many	TRBV5-1	TRBD2	TRBJ2-3	TGCGCCAGCAGCCAGCCGGGGGGGCAAGAGTGGAATACGCAGTATTTT	CASSQPGGQEWNTQYF
few	TRBV7-2	.	TRBJ1-2	TGTGCCAGCAGCTTAGGGAGGGGCTACACCTTC	CASSLGRGYTF
many	TRBV27	.	TRBJ1-1	TGTGCCAGCAGTTTATTATCAGGGCGCGCTGAAGCTTTCTTT	CASSLLSGRAEAFF
many	TRBV3-1	.	TRBJ1-1	TGTGCCAGCAGCCAAGTGAGCCGCCGGGACGGCCCCTCTACTGAAGCTTTCTTT	CASSQVSRRDGPSTEAFF
many	TRBV12-3/TRBV12-4	TRBD2	TRBJ2-1	TGTGCCACCAGGACTAGCGGGAGTGATGAGCAGTTCTTC	CATRTSGSDEQFF
many	TRBV20-1	.	TRBJ1-5	TGCAGTGCCATATCCAGGGCAGGAAAACAGCCCCAGCATTTT	CSAISRAGKQPQHF
many	TRBV12-3/TRBV12-4	.	TRBJ2-1	TGTGCCAGCAGTTCAGGACTCGAGCAGTTCTTC	CASSSGLEQFF
.	TRBV29-1	TRBD1	TRBJ1-4	TGCAGCGTTGGCGGGACAGGGCCAGGGGAAAAACTGTTTTTT	CSVGGTGPGEKLFF
many	TRBV10-3	.	TRBJ1-1	TGTGCCATCAGTGAGCCTGGACAGAATGAAGCTTTCTTT	CAISEPGQNEAFF
few	TRBV14	.	TRBJ2-6	TGTGCCAGCAGCCAACGCACAGGGCTCCTCTCTGGGGCCAACGTCCTGACTTTC	CASSQRTGLLSGANVLTF
many	TRBV7-2	TRBD1	TRBJ1-1	TGTGCCAGCAGCCCCTGGGACAGGACAACTGAAGCTTTCTTT	CASSPWDRTTEAFF
many	TRBV5-1	TRBD2	TRBJ2-7	TGCGCCAGCAGCACAACCGGGACTAGCGGCTACGAGCAGTACTTC	CASSTTGTSGYEQYF
.	TRBV6-5	.	TRBJ1-1	TGTGCCAGCAGTTACCTAAGGGAAGGTGAAGCTTTCTTT	CASSYLREGEAFF
many	TRBV6-2/TRBV6-3	TRBD1	TRBJ2-7	TGTGCCAGCAGTCGGATCCCGGGACAGGGGGGCTACGAGCAGTACTTC	CASSRIPGQGGYEQYF
many	TRBV18	TRBD1	TRBJ2-2	TGTGCCAGCTCACCGCGGGCAGGGGGGAACACCGGGGAGCTGTTTTTT	CASSPRAGGNTGELFF
many	TRBV7-2	.	TRBJ2-3	TGTGCCAGCAGCTTTGCTCGGACTTCTAGCACAGATACGCAGTATTTT	CASSFARTSSTDTQYF
few	TRBV20-1	.	TRBJ2-2	TGCAGTGCTAGCCCCCCAGGCTTCACCGGGGAGCTGTTTTTT	CSASPPGFTGELFF
many	TRBV5-1	TRBD1	TRBJ1-1	TGCGCCAGCAGCCGGGACGGGACAGCGAACACTGAAGCTTTCTTT	CASSRDGTANTEAFF
many	TRBV7-2	.	TRBJ1-2	TGTGCCAGCAGCTCGGACGGAGCCGACTATGGCTACACCTTC	CASSSDGADYGYTF
many	TRBV19	TRBD2	TRBJ2-7	TGTGCCAGTAGTATCTCAGCGGGAGGCCGAATCTACGAGCAGTACTTC	CASSISAGGRIYEQYF